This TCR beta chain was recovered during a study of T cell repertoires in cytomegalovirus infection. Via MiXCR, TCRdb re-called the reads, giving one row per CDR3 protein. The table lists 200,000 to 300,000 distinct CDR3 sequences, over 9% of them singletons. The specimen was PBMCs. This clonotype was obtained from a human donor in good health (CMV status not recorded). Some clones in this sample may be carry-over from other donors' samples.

Here the CDR3 DNA reads TGTGCCAGCAGGAGGGAGGCTTTGACGTACACTGAAGCTTTCTTT. Its translation: CASRREALTYTEAFF. The chain has TRBV12-3 or TRBV12-4 and TRBJ1-1; D gene uncertain. V lost 6 bases and J lost 3, with 17 bases in between. The CDR3 runs to 15 residues.